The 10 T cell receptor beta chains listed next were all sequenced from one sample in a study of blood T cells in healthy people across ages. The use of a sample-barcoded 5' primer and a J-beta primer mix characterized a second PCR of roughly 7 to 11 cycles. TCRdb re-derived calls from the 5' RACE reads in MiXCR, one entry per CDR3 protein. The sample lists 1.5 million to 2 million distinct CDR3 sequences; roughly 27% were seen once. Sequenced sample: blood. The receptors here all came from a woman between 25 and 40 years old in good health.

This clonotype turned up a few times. The CDR3 DNA is TGCAGTGCTAGCGCGTCAGGGGGTGTTTACGAGCAGTACTTC. Translation: CSASASGGVYEQYF. This rearrangement joins TRBV20-1 to TRBJ2-7; 7 bases match TRBD1. CDR1 is DFQATT, CDR2 SNEGSKA, per germline (reference sequence). The CDR3 contains 14 residues. J gave up 4 bases and V 3 bases, and 9 bases lay outside the gene matches.

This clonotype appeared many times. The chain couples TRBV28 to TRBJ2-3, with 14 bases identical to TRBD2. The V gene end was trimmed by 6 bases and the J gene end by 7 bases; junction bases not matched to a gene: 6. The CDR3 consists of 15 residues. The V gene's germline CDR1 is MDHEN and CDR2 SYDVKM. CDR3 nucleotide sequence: TGTGCCAGCAGCGGGACTAGCGGGGGACCGAATACGCAGTATTTT. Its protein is CASSGTSGGPNTQYF.

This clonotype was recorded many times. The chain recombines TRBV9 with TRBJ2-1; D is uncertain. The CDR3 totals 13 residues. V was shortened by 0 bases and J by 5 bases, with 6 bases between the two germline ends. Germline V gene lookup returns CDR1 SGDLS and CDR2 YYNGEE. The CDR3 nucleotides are TGTGCCAGCAGCGTAGCACAGAACAATGAGCAGTTCTTC. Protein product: CASSVAQNNEQFF.

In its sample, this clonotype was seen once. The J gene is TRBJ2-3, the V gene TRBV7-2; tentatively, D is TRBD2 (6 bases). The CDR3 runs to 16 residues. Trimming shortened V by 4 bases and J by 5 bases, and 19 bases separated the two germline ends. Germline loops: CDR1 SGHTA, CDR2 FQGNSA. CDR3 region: CASSSQAGPGGDTQYF. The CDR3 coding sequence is TGTGCCAGCAGCTCTCAAGCGGGCCCTGGAGGAGATACGCAGTATTTT. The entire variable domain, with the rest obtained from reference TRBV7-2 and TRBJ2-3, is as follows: GAGVSQSPSNKVTEKGKDVELRCDPISGHTALYWYRQSLGQGLEFLIYFQGNSAPDKSGLPSDRFSAERTGGSVSTLTIQRTQQEDSAVYLCASSSQAGPGGDTQYFGPGTRLTVL.

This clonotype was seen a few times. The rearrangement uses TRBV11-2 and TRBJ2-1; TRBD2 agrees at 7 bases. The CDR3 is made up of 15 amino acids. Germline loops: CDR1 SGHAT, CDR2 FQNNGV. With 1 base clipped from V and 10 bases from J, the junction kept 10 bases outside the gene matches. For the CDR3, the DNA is TGTGCCAGCAGCTTAGCCTCTAGCGGTGGTAGGGAGCAGTTCTTC. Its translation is CASSLASSGGREQFF.

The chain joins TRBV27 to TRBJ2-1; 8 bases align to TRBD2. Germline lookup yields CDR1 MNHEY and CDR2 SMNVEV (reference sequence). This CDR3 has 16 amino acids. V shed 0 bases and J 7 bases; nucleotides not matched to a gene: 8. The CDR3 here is CASSLSGSGRGNEQFF. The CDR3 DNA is TGTGCCAGCAGTTTATCAGGCAGCGGGAGAGGTAATGAGCAGTTCTTC.

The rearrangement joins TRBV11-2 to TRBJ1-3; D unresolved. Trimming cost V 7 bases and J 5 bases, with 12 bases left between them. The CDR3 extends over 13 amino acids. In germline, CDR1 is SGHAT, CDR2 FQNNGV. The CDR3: CASTIRGRNTIYF. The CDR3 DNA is TGTGCCAGCACCATCAGAGGGCGAAACACCATATATTTT.

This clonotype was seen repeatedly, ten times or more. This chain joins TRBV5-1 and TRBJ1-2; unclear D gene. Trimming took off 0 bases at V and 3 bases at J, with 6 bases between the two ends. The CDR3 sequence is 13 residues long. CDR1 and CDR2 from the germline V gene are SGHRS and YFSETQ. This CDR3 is CASSLGFDYGYTF. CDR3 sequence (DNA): TGCGCCAGCAGCTTGGGGTTCGACTATGGCTACACCTTC. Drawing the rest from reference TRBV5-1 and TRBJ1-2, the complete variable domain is KAGVTQTPRYLIKTRGQQVTLSCSPISGHRSVSWYQQTPGQGLQFLFEYFSETQRNKGNFPGRFSGRQFSNSRSEMNVSTLELGDSALYLCASSLGFDYGYTFGSGTRLTVV.

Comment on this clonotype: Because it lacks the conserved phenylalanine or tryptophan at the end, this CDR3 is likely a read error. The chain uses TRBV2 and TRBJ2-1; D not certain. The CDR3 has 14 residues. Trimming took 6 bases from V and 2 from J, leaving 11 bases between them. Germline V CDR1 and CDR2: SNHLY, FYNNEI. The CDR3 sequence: CASSGPLPYNEQFV. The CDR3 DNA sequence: TGTGCCAGCAGCGGGCCCTTACCCTACAATGAGCAGTTCGTC.

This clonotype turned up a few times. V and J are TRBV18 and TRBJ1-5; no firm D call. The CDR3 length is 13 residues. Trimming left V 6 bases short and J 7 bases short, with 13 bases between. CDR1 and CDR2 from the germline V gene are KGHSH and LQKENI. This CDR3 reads CASSPINGQPQHF. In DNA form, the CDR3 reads TGTGCCAGCTCCCCTATTAACGGCCAGCCCCAGCATTTT.